The 17 T cell receptor beta chains listed next were all sequenced from one sample in a study of T cells in Graves' hyperthyroidism and ophthalmopathy. The investigators amplified TCR beta CDR3 regions from RNA transcripts. TCR CDR3 regions were first amplified by RT-PCR with HTBI primers. MiXCR, applied by TCRdb to the multiplex PCR reads, yields one record per CDR3 protein. The data hold around 700,000 distinct CDR3 sequences, with around 20% observed a single time. The sequenced sample was blood. All receptors come from a woman between 50 and 59 years old with Graves' hyperthyroidism that later progressed to Graves' ophthalmopathy.

This clonotype appeared a few times. The chain recombines TRBV20-1 with TRBJ1-4; D possibly corresponds to TRBD1 (5 bases). The V end lost 5 bases, the J end lost 0 bases, and 10 bases lay between the germline ends. Germline loops: CDR1 DFQATT, CDR2 SNEGSKA (reference sequence). The CDR3 consists of 14 residues. As DNA, the CDR3 is TGCAGTGCTGAAACAGGTTCAACTAATGAAAAACTGTTTTTT. This gives the protein CSAETGSTNEKLFF.

This clonotype appeared many times. This chain links TRBV6-1 with TRBJ1-1; D is perhaps TRBD1 (6 bases). The CDR3 has 14 residues. Per germline, CDR1 MNHNS and CDR2 SASEGT. Trimming shortened V by 6 bases and J by 1 base, and 12 bases separated the two germline ends. CDR3 nucleotides: TGTGCCAGCAGGGAACAGGGAACGAACACTGAAGCTTTCTTT. It codes for CASREQGTNTEAFF.

The chain is built from TRBV7-6 and TRBJ1-1; D uncertain. Germline V lookup: CDR1 SGHVS, CDR2 FNYEAQ. This CDR3 region has 13 residues. V lost 4 bases and J lost 5, with 11 bases in between. The CDR3 sequence: CASSSFVETEAFF. The CDR3 DNA reads TGTGCCAGCAGCTCTTTTGTGGAGACTGAAGCTTTCTTT.

This clonotype was recorded at least ten times. This chain joins TRBV2 and TRBJ1-6, with unresolved D. This CDR3 is built from 14 residues. V shed 4 bases and J shed 9 bases, with 13 bases lying between them. Germline V gene lookup returns CDR1 SNHLY and CDR2 FYNNEI. DNA for the CDR3: TGTGCCAGCAGTGTCGACCAAATGGGTTCACCCCTCCACTTT. This translates into CASSVDQMGSPLHF.

There are many counts of this clonotype. V usage is TRBV27 and J usage is TRBJ2-3, with unresolved D. The CDR3 is 13 residues long. Germline assignment: CDR1 MNHEY and CDR2 SMNVEV (reference sequence). V lost 8 bases to trimming and J lost 2 bases, with 11 bases between them. The CDR3 region is CASGGVNTDTQYF. The CDR3 DNA is TGTGCCAGCGGCGGAGTGAACACAGATACGCAGTATTTT.

This clonotype was counted many times. The chain is built from TRBV2 and TRBJ1-6; 8 bases match TRBD1. CDR1 is SNHLY, CDR2 FYNNEI, per germline. The CDR3 is made up of 16 amino acids. J was trimmed by 9 bases and V by 3 bases; bases with no gene match: 10. CDR3 sequence reads: CASSEGVDRATSPLHF. As DNA, the CDR3 is TGTGCCAGCAGTGAGGGGGTGGACAGGGCTACTTCACCCCTCCACTTT.

This clonotype was counted at least ten times. The rearrangement joins TRBV11-2 to TRBJ1-1, with no clear D. Trimming removed 0 bases at V and 6 bases at J, with 2 bases between. In germline, CDR1 is SGHAT, CDR2 FQNNGV. CDR3 length equals 11 residues. CDR3: CASSLDSEAFF. In DNA, the CDR3 is TGTGCCAGCAGCTTAGATTCTGAAGCTTTCTTT.

The V gene is TRBV7-9, the J gene TRBJ1-2; 7 bases map to TRBD1. The CDR3 has 15 amino acids. Germline V CDR1 and CDR2: SEHNR, FQNEAQ (reference sequence). The V gene end was trimmed by 11 bases and the J gene end by 6 bases; junction bases not matched to a gene: 18. The CDR3 sequence: CAGNPGQARVNGYTF. The CDR3 DNA sequence: TGTGCCGGAAATCCCGGACAGGCTCGGGTGAATGGCTACACCTTC.

This chain joins TRBV13 and TRBJ2-1; 9 bases align to TRBD2. Unmatched junction bases numbered 8, after V lost 5 bases and J lost 3 bases. The CDR3 spans 16 residues. Germline V CDR1 and CDR2: PRHDT, FYEKMQ (reference sequence). The CDR3 is CASSLGGTSFYNEQFF. Written as DNA, the CDR3 is TGTGCCAGCAGCCTCGGGGGGACTAGCTTCTACAATGAGCAGTTCTTC.

The V and J genes are TRBV2 and TRBJ1-6; no definite D call. This CDR3 is built from 15 residues. Germline V gene data show CDR1 as SNHLY and CDR2 as FYNNEI. The V and J ends lost 6 bases and 0 bases respectively, with 9 bases between them. The CDR3 coding sequence is TGTGCCAGCAGAGTCACGAGCTCCTATAATTCACCCCTCCACTTT. Its protein product is CASRVTSSYNSPLHF.

This clonotype was recorded a few times. Without the conserved terminal phenylalanine or tryptophan, this CDR3 likely stems from a read error. This chain links TRBV20-1 with TRBJ2-1; TRBD1 might be the D (6 bases). Looked up from germline, CDR1 is DFQATT and CDR2 is SNEGSKA (reference sequence). CDR3 size: 15 residues. Trimming left V 1 base short and J 2 bases short, with 12 bases between. The CDR3 spells CSARGGRDTYNEQFL. The CDR3 region has the DNA TGCAGTGCTAGAGGCGGCAGGGACACCTACAATGAGCAGTTCCTC.

The sample holds a few counts of this clonotype. The chain employs TRBV9 and TRBJ2-2, with D uncertain. Germline V CDR1 and CDR2: SGDLS, YYNGEE. The CDR3 length is 14 residues. Trimming left V 1 base short and J 5 bases short, with 9 bases between. CDR3 in amino acids: CASSVQTQTGELFF. Here the CDR3 DNA reads TGTGCCAGCAGCGTACAGACCCAAACCGGGGAGCTGTTTTTT.

This clonotype turned up a few times. V usage is TRBV4-1 and J usage is TRBJ1-5; D is perhaps TRBD1 (6 bases). With 4 bases removed from V and 0 bases from J, the gap between germline ends came to 13 bases. The CDR3 contains 16 residues. CDR1 MGHRA and CDR2 YSYEKL come from the germline V gene. This CDR3 reads CASSRVQGDSNQPQHF. Here the CDR3 DNA reads TGCGCCAGCAGCCGTGTACAGGGCGATAGCAATCAGCCCCAGCATTTT.

This clonotype was observed a few times. V and J are TRBV27 and TRBJ2-7; D unclear. This CDR3 comprises 12 residues. V was shortened by 7 bases and J by 4 bases, with 11 bases between the two germline ends. Germline CDR1 and CDR2: MNHEY and SMNVEV (reference sequence). DNA of the CDR3: TGTGCCAGCACCCACGCCTCGTACGAGCAGTACTTC. It encodes CASTHASYEQYF.

This clonotype was counted at least ten times. The genes are TRBV13 and TRBJ1-1; D might be TRBD1 (6 bases). The germline V and J ends were trimmed by 4 bases and 0 bases, with 15 bases remaining between them. Germline loops: CDR1 PRHDT, CDR2 FYEKMQ (reference sequence). CDR3 length: 16 amino acids. CDR3 bases: TGTGCCAGCAGCTCCCGCGGGGGCCTTCTGAACACTGAAGCTTTCTTT. Its protein product is CASSSRGGLLNTEAFF.

A few counts support this clonotype. The chain uses TRBV5-1 and TRBJ2-1, with 16 positions matching TRBD2. CDR3 length: 17 amino acids. Germline loops: CDR1 SGHRS, CDR2 YFSETQ. V shed 3 bases, J shed 7 bases, and the junction held 7 bases outside the gene matches. The CDR3 here is CASSWGLAGGPGNEQFF. For the CDR3, the DNA is TGCGCCAGCAGCTGGGGACTAGCGGGGGGGCCAGGGAATGAGCAGTTCTTC.

A few counts support this clonotype. The chain carries TRBV10-3 and TRBJ2-7, with D unresolved. In germline, CDR1 is ENHRY, CDR2 SYGVKD. Trimming left V 5 bases short and J 3 bases short, with 14 bases between. The CDR3 length is 14 residues. The CDR3 nucleotides are TGTGCCATCAGTTTATTAAGTCAGCTCTACGAGCAGTACTTC. Its protein is CAISLLSQLYEQYF.